This T cell receptor beta chain was documented in a study of T-cell memory formation after mild COVID-19. Study background: There were largely donor-specific TCR clusters.

MiXCR was run by TCRdb on the 5' RACE reads, yielding one entry per CDR3 protein. The repertoire holds approximately 50,000 distinct CDR3 sequences, with approximately 9% as singletons. J was trimmed by 1 base and V by 5 bases; bases with no gene match: 10. The CDR3 spans 17 residues. CDR1 and CDR2 (germline): SGHTA, FQGNSA. Study findings and constraints: The study detected some responding clones in pre-infection memory, suggesting cross-reactive memory joined.

A few counts support this clonotype. Its antigen is still unknown. Source material: PBMCs or a T cell subset sorted from them (not recorded which). This receptor was identified in an adult woman who had mild COVID-19 (a few samples of this study predate the infection). Cell type and time point are not known. V usage is TRBV7-2 and J usage is TRBJ2-5; TRBD2 agrees at 10 bases. As DNA, the CDR3 is TGTGCCAGCAGCGCAGCGGGACTAGCGTTTGTCCAAGAGACCCAGTACTTC. This sequence encodes CASSAAGLAFVQETQYF.